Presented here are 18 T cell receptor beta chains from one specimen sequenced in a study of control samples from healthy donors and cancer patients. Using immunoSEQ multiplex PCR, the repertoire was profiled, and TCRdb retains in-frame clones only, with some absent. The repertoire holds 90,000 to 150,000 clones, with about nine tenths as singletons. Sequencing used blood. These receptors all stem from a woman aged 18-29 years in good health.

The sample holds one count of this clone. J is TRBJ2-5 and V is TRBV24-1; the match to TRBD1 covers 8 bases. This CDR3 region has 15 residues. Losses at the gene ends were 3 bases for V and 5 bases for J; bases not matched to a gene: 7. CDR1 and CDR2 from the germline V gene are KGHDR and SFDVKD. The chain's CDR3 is CATSDPGTGAETQYF. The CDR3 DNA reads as TGTGCCACCAGTGATCCGGGGACAGGAGCGGAGACCCAGTACTTC.

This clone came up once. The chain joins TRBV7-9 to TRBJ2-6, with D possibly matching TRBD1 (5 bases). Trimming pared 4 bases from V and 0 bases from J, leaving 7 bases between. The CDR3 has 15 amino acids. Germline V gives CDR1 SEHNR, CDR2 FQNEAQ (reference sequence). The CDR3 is CASSSGISGANVLTF. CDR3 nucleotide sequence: TGTGCCAGCAGCTCAGGGATCTCTGGGGCCAACGTCCTGACTTTC.

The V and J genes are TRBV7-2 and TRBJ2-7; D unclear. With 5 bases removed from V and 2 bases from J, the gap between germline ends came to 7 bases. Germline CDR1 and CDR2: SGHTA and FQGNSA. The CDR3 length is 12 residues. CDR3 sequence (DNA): TGTGCCAGCAGCCTCCCACCCTACGAGCAGTACTTC. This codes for CASSLPPYEQYF.

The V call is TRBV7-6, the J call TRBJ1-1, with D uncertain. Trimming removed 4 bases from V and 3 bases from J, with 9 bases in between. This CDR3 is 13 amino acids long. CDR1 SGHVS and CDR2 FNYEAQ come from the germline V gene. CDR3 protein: CASSSRQDTEAFF. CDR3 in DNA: TGTGCCAGCAGCTCCAGACAAGACACTGAAGCTTTCTTT.

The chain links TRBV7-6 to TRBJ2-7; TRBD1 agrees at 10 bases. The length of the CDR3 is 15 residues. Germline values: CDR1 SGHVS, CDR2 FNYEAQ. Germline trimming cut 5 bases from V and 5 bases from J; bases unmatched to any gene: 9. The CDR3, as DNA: TGTGCCAGCAGCCTCGGGACAGGGGAGGCCCACGAGCAGTACTTC. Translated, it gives CASSLGTGEAHEQYF.

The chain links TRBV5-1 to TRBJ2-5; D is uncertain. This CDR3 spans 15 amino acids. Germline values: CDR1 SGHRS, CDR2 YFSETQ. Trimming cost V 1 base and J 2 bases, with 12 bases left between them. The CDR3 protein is CASSLTAAAQETQYF. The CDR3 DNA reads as TGCGCCAGCAGCTTGACCGCGGCAGCACAAGAGACCCAGTACTTC.

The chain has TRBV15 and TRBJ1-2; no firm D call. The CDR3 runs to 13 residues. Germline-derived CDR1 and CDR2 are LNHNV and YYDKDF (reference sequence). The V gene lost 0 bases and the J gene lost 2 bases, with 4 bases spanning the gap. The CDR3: CATSREGNYGYTF. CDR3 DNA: TGTGCCACCAGCAGAGAAGGGAACTATGGCTACACCTTC.

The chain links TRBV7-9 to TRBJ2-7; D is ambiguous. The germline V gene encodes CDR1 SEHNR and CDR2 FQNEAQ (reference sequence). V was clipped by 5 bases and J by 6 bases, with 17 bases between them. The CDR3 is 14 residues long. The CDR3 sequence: CASSPVAALGEQYF. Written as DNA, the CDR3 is TGTGCCAGCAGCCCCGTGGCAGCCCTGGGCGAGCAGTACTTC.

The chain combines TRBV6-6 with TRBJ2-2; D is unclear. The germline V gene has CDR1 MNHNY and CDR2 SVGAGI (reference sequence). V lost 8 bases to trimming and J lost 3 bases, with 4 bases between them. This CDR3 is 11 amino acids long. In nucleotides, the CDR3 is TGTGCCAGCGCTGACACCGGGGAGCTGTTTTTT. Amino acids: CASADTGELFF.

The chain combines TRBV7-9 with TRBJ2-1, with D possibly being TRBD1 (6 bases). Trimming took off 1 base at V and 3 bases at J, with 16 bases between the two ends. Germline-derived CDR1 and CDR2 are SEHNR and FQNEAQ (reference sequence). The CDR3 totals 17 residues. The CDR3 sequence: CASSLGGLSPNYNEQFF. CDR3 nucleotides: TGTGCCAGCAGCTTAGGGGGGCTATCACCTAACTACAATGAGCAGTTCTTC.

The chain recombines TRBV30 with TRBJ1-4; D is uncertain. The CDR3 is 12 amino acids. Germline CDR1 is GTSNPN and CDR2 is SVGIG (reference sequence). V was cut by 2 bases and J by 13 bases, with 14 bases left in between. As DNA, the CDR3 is TGTGCCTGGAGTTCCCTGGGGTCGGGACTGTTTTTT. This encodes CAWSSLGSGLFF.

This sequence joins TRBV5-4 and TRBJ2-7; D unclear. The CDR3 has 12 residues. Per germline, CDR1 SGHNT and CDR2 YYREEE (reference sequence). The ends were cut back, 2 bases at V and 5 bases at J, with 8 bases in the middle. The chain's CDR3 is CASSLNENEQYF. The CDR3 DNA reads TGTGCCAGCAGCTTAAACGAAAACGAGCAGTACTTC.

In DNA form, the CDR3 reads TGTGCCAGTAGTATAGGGTCCGGGACTAGCGTCCATCGTGCCTACGAGCAGTACTTC. Its translation is CASSIGSGTSVHRAYEQYF. The chain carries TRBV19 and TRBJ2-7, with 10 bases aligning to TRBD2. Germline CDR1 reads LNHDA; CDR2 reads SQIVND (reference sequence). The CDR3 has 19 residues. The ends lost 1 base at V and 2 bases at J; junction bases unmatched: 14. The variable domain in full, completed from reference TRBV19 and TRBJ2-7, reads DGGITQSPKYLFRKEGQNVTLSCEQNLNHDAMYWYRQDPGQGLRLIYYSQIVNDFQKGDIAEGYSVSREKKESFPLTVTSAQKNPTAFYLCASSIGSGTSVHRAYEQYFGPGTRLTVT.

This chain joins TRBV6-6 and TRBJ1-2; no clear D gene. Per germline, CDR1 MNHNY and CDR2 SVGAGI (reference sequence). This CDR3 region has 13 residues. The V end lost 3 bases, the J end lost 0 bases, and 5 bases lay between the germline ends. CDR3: CASSYGANYGYTF. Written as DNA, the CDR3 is TGTGCCAGCAGTTATGGGGCTAACTATGGCTACACCTTC.

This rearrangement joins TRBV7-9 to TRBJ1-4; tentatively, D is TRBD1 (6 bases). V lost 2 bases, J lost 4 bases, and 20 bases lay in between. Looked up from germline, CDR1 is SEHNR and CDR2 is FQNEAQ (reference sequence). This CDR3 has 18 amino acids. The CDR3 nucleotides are TGTGCCAGCAGCTTATCGTCGTTGGAGGACAGCGTTAATGAAAAACTGTTTTTT. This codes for CASSLSSLEDSVNEKLFF.

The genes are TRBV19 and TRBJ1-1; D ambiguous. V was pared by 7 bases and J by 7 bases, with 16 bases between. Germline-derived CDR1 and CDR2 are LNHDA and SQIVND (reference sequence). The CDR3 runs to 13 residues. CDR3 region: CASTPWTEDEAFF. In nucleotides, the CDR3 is TGTGCCAGTACCCCTTGGACGGAAGATGAAGCTTTCTTT.

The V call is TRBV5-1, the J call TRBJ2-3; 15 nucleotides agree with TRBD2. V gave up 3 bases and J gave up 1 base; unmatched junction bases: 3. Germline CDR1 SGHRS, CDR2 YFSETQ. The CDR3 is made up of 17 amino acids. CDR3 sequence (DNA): TGCGCCAGCAGCTCGGGACTAGCGGGAGGTGGCACAGATACGCAGTATTTT. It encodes CASSSGLAGGGTDTQYF.

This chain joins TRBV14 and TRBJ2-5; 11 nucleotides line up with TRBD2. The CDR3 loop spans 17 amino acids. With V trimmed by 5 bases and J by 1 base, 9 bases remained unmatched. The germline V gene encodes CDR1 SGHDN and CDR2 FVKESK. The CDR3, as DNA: TGTGCCAGCAGCAAAACTACTAGCGGGGGCCTCCAAGAGACCCAGTACTTC. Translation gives CASSKTTSGGLQETQYF.